The rows below give T cell receptor beta chains drawn from one sample of a study of T cells in Graves' hyperthyroidism and ophthalmopathy. Each CDR3 protein gets one entry after TCRdb re-called the multiplex PCR reads with MiXCR. The table records around 620,000 distinct CDR3 sequences, around 15% of them present only once. The sample taken for sequencing was blood. All receptors come from a woman in her 30s with Graves' hyperthyroidism. CDR3s leave out the opening cysteine and the closing phenylalanine or tryptophan. A D gene is named only where the DNA matches it firmly.

-	TRBV5-6	TRBJ2-5	ASNYGGETQY
TRBD2	TRBV20-1	TRBJ2-1	SARVLAGGGPYNEQF
-	TRBV6-1	TRBJ2-7	ASSQDQSYEQY
-	TRBV30	TRBJ2-1	AWSRGPYNEQF
-	TRBV6-5	TRBJ1-2	ASSYSGRDGYT
TRBD2	TRBV27	TRBJ2-5	ASSPLGEGEETQY
-	TRBV28	TRBJ1-4	ASTLGGNEKLF
-	TRBV20-1	TRBJ2-7	SAEDHPPYEQY
TRBD2	TRBV27	TRBJ2-4	ASSSSGSWNIQY
TRBD2	TRBV7-6	TRBJ2-3	ASSSSSGADTQY
-	TRBV11-1	TRBJ2-3	ASSLLGHFTDTQY
TRBD2	TRBV7-8	TRBJ2-1	ASSSRPSGTYNEQF
TRBD1	TRBV12-5	TRBJ2-1	ASGTWTGAYNEQF
TRBD1	TRBV5-1	TRBJ1-2	ASSLGWGQNYGYT
TRBD1	TRBV6-1	TRBJ2-1	ASSKTGAYNEQF
TRBD1	TRBV28	TRBJ2-2	ASSLQTGQGTGELF
-	TRBV4-1	TRBJ2-5	ASSQARETQY
TRBD1	TRBV7-2	TRBJ2-7	ASSFLGQGAIDEQY
-	TRBV7-6	TRBJ2-7	ASSLELGGRDEQY
TRBD2	TRBV6-1	-	ASNKIAGAVNEQY
-	TRBV28	TRBJ2-5	ASSSPRTDSQETQY
TRBD2	TRBV12-3/TRBV12-4	TRBJ2-1	ASTALAVYNEQF